This TCR beta chain was obtained from a study of naive and memory T cell subsets. General observations from the study: Naive and memory subsets had different power law exponents for TCR abundance. Possibly reflecting memory cells re-expressing CD45RA, a few larger clonotypes occurred in naive repertoires, especially CD8. Over 95% of naive TCR sequences appeared only once, unlike memory subsets.

This clonotype was detected many times. The antigen is undetermined. An equimolar mix of two oligonucleotides served as the beta constant-region primer for TRBC1 and TRBC2. Four rounds of PCR amplified the ligated cDNA using nested alpha and beta constant-region primers plus SP2. TCRdb processed the UMI-ligation and nested PCR reads anew with MiXCR; each CDR3 protein has one entry. The sample includes over 100,000 distinct CDR3 sequences, about 15% of them seen just once. Cells stained for CD3, CD4, CD8, CD45RA, CD27 and viability were sorted into four CD45RA/CD27 subsets. Trimming took 6 bases from V and 7 from J, leaving 16 bases between them. Germline CDR1 LGHDT, CDR2 YNNKEL (reference sequence). The CDR3 is made up of 14 amino acids.

This TCR derives from a human donor in good health. The sample comprised naive CD8+ T cells from blood. The genes are TRBV3-1 and TRBJ1-5; D is perhaps TRBD1 (6 bases). The CDR3 DNA is TGTGCCAGCAGTGGTGCAGGGGCAGACCAGCCCCAGCATTTT. The encoded protein is CASSGAGADQPQHF. Full variable domain (missing parts from reference TRBV3-1 and TRBJ1-5): DTAVSQTPKYLVTQMGNDKSIKCEQNLGHDTMYWYKQDSKKFLKIMFSYNNKELIINETVPNRFSPKSPDKAHLNLHINSLELGDSAVYFCASSGAGADQPQHFGDGTRLSIL.